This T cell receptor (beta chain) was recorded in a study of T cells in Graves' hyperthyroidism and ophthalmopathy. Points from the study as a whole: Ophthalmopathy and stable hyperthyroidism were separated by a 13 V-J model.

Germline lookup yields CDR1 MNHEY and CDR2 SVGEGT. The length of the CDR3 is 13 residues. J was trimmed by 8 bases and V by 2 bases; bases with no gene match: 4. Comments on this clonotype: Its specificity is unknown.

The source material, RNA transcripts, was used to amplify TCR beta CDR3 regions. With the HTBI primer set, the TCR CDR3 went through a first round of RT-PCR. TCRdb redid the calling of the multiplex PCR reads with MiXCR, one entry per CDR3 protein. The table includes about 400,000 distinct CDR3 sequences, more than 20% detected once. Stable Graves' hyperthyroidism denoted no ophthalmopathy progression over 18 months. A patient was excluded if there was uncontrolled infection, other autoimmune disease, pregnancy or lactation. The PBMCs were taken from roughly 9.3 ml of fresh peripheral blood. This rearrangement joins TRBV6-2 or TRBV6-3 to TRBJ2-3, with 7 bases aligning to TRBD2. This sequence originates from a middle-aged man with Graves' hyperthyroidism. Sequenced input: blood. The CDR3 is CASSYGLVGTQYF. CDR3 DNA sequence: TGTGCCAGCAGTTACGGACTAGTCGGTACGCAGTATTTT.